Shown below are 7 T cell receptor beta chains from a single sample sequenced in a study of human T cells and chemical hapten exposure. The time point here: healthy volunteer bleed at 6 weeks. RNA extraction used unfractionated whole blood as the source of total RNA. MiXCR, run by TCRdb on the RACE reads, gives a single entry per CDR3 protein. The table shows some 65,000 distinct CDR3 sequences, with roughly 6.6% occurring only once. The sample comprised whole blood. All receptors come from a female donor in good health. Some clones in this sample may be carry-over from other donors' samples.

V and J are TRBV6-5 and TRBJ1-5, with D possibly matching TRBD1 (5 bases). Germline V CDR1 and CDR2: MNHEY, SVGAGI. Between the trimmed V and J ends, which lost 4 bases and 3 bases, there was a span of 7 bases. This CDR3 has 13 amino acids. In nucleotides, the CDR3 is TGTGCCAGCAGTTTACAGGTCAATCAGCCCCAGCATTTT. This encodes CASSLQVNQPQHF.

This clonotype showed up many times. This chain links TRBV3-1 with TRBJ2-4; D may be TRBD1 or TRBD2 (6 bases each). The CDR3 has 18 residues. V was shortened by 4 bases and J by 0 bases, with 19 bases between the two germline ends. Per germline, CDR1 LGHDT and CDR2 YNNKEL (reference sequence). The CDR3 nucleotides read TGTGCCAGCAGCCCCCATCGCGGGACATTACTAGCCAAAAACATTCAGTACTTC. Its translation is CASSPHRGTLLAKNIQYF.

This clonotype appeared many times. The V call is TRBV6-5, the J call TRBJ1-4; 8 bases are a match to TRBD1. The CDR3 has 19 amino acids. Germline loops: CDR1 MNHEY, CDR2 SVGAGI. With 5 bases clipped from V and 3 bases from J, the junction kept 17 bases outside the gene matches. This chain's CDR3 is CASSPRQGTLRRPNEKLFF. The CDR3 DNA is TGTGCCAGCAGTCCCCGACAGGGGACTTTGCGCCGTCCTAATGAAAAACTGTTTTTT.

The sample holds many counts of this clonotype. The rearrangement uses TRBV20-1 and TRBJ1-1; 10 bases are a match to TRBD1. CDR1 DFQATT and CDR2 SNEGSKA come from the germline V gene (reference sequence). V lost 6 bases, J lost 6 bases, and 16 bases stayed unmatched. The CDR3 has 16 residues. The CDR3 is CSAIGLTGGRGAEAFF. The CDR3 DNA sequence: TGCAGTGCAATAGGTCTGACAGGGGGCCGGGGGGCTGAAGCTTTCTTT.

In its sample, this clonotype was seen many times. The CDR3 DNA follows: TGCAGTGCTACGGTCGCCGGCTCCTACGAGCAGTACTTC. Residues: CSATVAGSYEQYF. The chain links TRBV20-1 to TRBJ2-7; D is uncertain. The germline CDR1 and CDR2 sequences are DFQATT and SNEGSKA (reference sequence). CDR3 length: 13 residues. V was shortened by 4 bases and J by 0 bases, with 10 bases between the two germline ends.

This clonotype was detected ten times or more. This chain joins TRBV7-2 and TRBJ2-3, with D maybe TRBD1 (5 bases). V was pared by 4 bases and J by 2 bases, with 13 bases between. The CDR3 totals 15 residues. Germline CDR1 SGHTA, CDR2 FQGNSA. The CDR3 DNA reads TGTGCCAGCAGCTCAGACAGTTTCTTCACAGATACGCAGTATTTT. This encodes CASSSDSFFTDTQYF.

The rearrangement joins TRBV2 to TRBJ2-7, with TRBD2 as a possible D gene (6 bases). The germline gives CDR1 SNHLY, CDR2 FYNNEI. The CDR3 has 13 amino acids. Trimming stripped 8 bases from V and 2 bases from J, with 13 bases between. Written as DNA, the CDR3 is TGTGCCAGCGACCGGGACTCGACCTACGAGCAGTACTTC. This gives the protein CASDRDSTYEQYF.